Listed below are T cell receptor beta chains from one sample, sequenced in a study of T cell responses to AZD1222 COVID-19 vaccine. Measured with immunoSEQ multiplex PCR; TCRdb has only the in-frame clones, and not every one. The table lists about 140,000 clones, around 87% of them singletons. The specimen comprised peripheral blood, sampled on day 0 of AZD1222 vaccination. Receptors originate from an adult in good health. The CDR3 runs from the conserved cysteine through the conserved F or W. A D gene is named only where the DNA matches it firmly.

D: TRBD2; V: TRBV3-1/TRBV3-2; J: TRBJ2-3; length: 16; CDR3: CASSHLGLAGTDTQYF
D: TRBD1; V: TRBV9; J: TRBJ1-2; length: 15; CDR3: CASSVRDREVYGYTF
D: -; V: TRBV4-1; J: TRBJ1-2; length: 15; CDR3: CASSQGLAVVRGYTF
D: -; V: TRBV5-6; J: TRBJ2-1; length: 14; CDR3: CASSAGGPYNEQFF
D: -; V: TRBV16; J: TRBJ1-2; length: 13; CDR3: CASRKTTGYGYTF
D: TRBD1; V: TRBV3-1/TRBV3-2; J: TRBJ2-7; length: 14; CDR3: CASSLGTGAYEQYF
D: -; V: TRBV5-1; J: TRBJ2-5; length: 15; CDR3: CASSWGTGYQETQYF
D: TRBD1; V: TRBV30; J: TRBJ1-4; length: 17; CDR3: CAWSTRTGFFFNEKLFF
D: -; V: TRBV5-8; J: TRBJ1-6; length: 13; CDR3: CASSLTGNSPLHF
D: -; V: TRBV4-1; J: TRBJ2-2; length: 13; CDR3: CASSQEAVGELFF
D: TRBD2; V: TRBV15; J: TRBJ2-2; length: 19; CDR3: CATSRGLAGGGGGTGELFF
D: -; V: TRBV7-9; J: TRBJ2-1; length: 13; CDR3: CASSSGEYNEQFF
D: TRBD2; V: TRBV19; J: TRBJ2-5; length: 15; CDR3: CASSRTSGGRETQYF
D: TRBD1; V: TRBV30; J: TRBJ1-5; length: 13; CDR3: CAWSIDRVQPQHF
D: -; V: TRBV2; J: TRBJ1-3; length: 14; CDR3: CASRGTVLRNTIYF
D: TRBD2; V: TRBV5-1; J: TRBJ2-7; length: 14; CDR3: CASSLGTSGLEQYF
D: -; V: TRBV19; J: TRBJ2-5; length: 13; CDR3: CASSRREEETQYF
D: -; V: TRBV5-5; J: TRBJ1-4; length: 15; CDR3: CASSFSGWANEKLFF
D: -; V: TRBV18; J: TRBJ1-6; length: 17; CDR3: CASSPLTLTELDSPLHF
D: TRBD2; V: TRBV27; J: TRBJ2-7; length: 16; CDR3: CASSFGLAGGPYEQYF
D: -; V: TRBV2; J: TRBJ1-3; length: 14; CDR3: CASSVVATGNTIYF
D: TRBD1; V: TRBV6-5; J: TRBJ1-1; length: 13; CDR3: CASNRQGATEAFF
D: -; V: TRBV7-9; J: TRBJ1-5; length: 16; CDR3: CASSLYLQGHNQPQHF
D: TRBD1; V: TRBV29-1; J: TRBJ1-1; length: 12; CDR3: CSVGRDSPEAFF
D: -; V: TRBV5-5; J: TRBJ2-2; length: 15; CDR3: CASSPLPANTGELFF
D: -; V: TRBV28; J: TRBJ1-6; length: 16; CDR3: CASSIKTGRGNSPLHF
D: TRBD1; V: TRBV5-1; J: TRBJ2-5; length: 15; CDR3: CASSLPTGDRVTQYF
D: -; V: TRBV6-2/TRBV6-3; J: TRBJ1-5; length: 14; CDR3: CASSSGQPGSPQHF
D: -; V: TRBV5-1; J: TRBJ1-6; length: 16; CDR3: CASRLFPWGANSPLHF
D: -; V: TRBV7-9; J: TRBJ1-1; length: 13; CDR3: CASSPPVNTEAFF
D: -; V: TRBV7-6; J: TRBJ1-2; length: 15; CDR3: CASSFAAGRRHGYTF
D: TRBD1; V: TRBV11-2; J: TRBJ1-1; length: 16; CDR3: CASSLFRGQGKTEAFF
D: -; V: TRBV19; J: TRBJ2-6; length: 18; CDR3: CASSPAASLFSGANVLTF
D: -; V: TRBV24-1; J: TRBJ1-1; length: 17; CDR3: CANLTGTPTTPNTEAFF
D: -; V: TRBV7-2; J: TRBJ1-4; length: 13; CDR3: CASSVTHNEKLFF
D: -; V: TRBV19; J: TRBJ1-5; length: 14; CDR3: CASSKGILNQPQHF
D: TRBD2; V: TRBV6-5; J: TRBJ2-5; length: 15; CDR3: CASYTLAPHQETQYF
D: -; V: TRBV30; J: TRBJ1-5; length: 12; CDR3: CAWTNSNQPQHF
D: -; V: TRBV5-5; J: TRBJ1-2; length: 14; CDR3: CASSSPGRNYGYTF
D: -; V: TRBV5-4; J: TRBJ1-4; length: 14; CDR3: CASSLSGRGEKLFF
D: -; V: TRBV11-2; J: TRBJ2-1; length: 13; CDR3: CASSLDRVHEGFF
D: -; V: TRBV6-5; J: TRBJ1-5; length: 15; CDR3: CASSFPDSGNQPQHF
D: -; V: TRBV2; J: TRBJ1-3; length: 14; CDR3: CASLGQRRGNTIYF
D: -; V: TRBV6-5; J: TRBJ2-1; length: 15; CDR3: CASSLETRAYNEQFF
D: -; V: TRBV4-1; J: TRBJ1-2; length: 17; CDR3: CASSQDRAGEKNYGYTF
D: -; V: TRBV6-6; J: TRBJ1-2; length: 13; CDR3: CAARGNSLSGYTF
D: -; V: TRBV5-6; J: TRBJ2-5; length: 16; CDR3: CASSLGRGQHQETQYF
D: TRBD2; V: TRBV19; J: TRBJ2-1; length: 15; CDR3: CATTIAGGSYNEQFF
D: -; V: TRBV28; J: TRBJ2-6; length: 15; CDR3: CAEQLGHSGANVLTF
D: TRBD2; V: TRBV16; J: TRBJ2-1; length: 15; CDR3: CASSQSNRGGNEQFF
D: TRBD2; V: TRBV20-1; J: TRBJ2-7; length: 14; CDR3: CSASVLADSYEQYF
D: -; V: TRBV5-1; J: TRBJ1-1; length: 13; CDR3: CASSPGLNTEAFF
D: -; V: TRBV11-2; J: TRBJ1-2; length: 14; CDR3: CASSHNPGFYGYTF
D: -; V: TRBV5-6; J: TRBJ2-3; length: 13; CDR3: CASSLVSTGTQYF
D: -; V: TRBV5-8; J: TRBJ2-3; length: 15; CDR3: CASSLAGVGTDTQYF